Below are 20 T cell receptor beta chains sequenced from a single sample in a study of T cell responses to AZD1222 COVID-19 vaccine. Repertoires were generated with immunoSEQ multiplex PCR, while TCRdb's copy carries only in-frame clones and drops some. The data show approximately 67,000 clones, around 82% seen once. The sample was peripheral blood, taken 28 days after the second AZD1222 dose. All receptors come from an adult who received the AZD1222 COVID-19 vaccine.

The chain joins TRBV6-6 to TRBJ1-2; weak D call: TRBD1 (6 bases). The CDR3 extends over 14 amino acids. Germline V CDR1 and CDR2: MNHNY, SVGAGI (reference sequence). V was trimmed by 2 bases and J by 3 bases, leaving 10 bases between them. CDR3 amino acids: CASSYQGNYYGYTF. CDR3 DNA sequence: TGTGCCAGCAGTTACCAGGGGAATTACTATGGCTACACCTTC.

This clone occurred a few times. V usage is TRBV10-3 and J usage is TRBJ2-3, with 10 bases that match TRBD2. Germline V gene data show CDR1 as ENHRY and CDR2 as SYGVKD. The J segment lost 5 bases and the V segment lost 5 bases, leaving 10 bases of the junction unmatched. The CDR3 spans 16 residues. The CDR3 spells CAISSQRGGPGDTQYF. The CDR3 DNA sequence: TGTGCCATCAGTTCCCAGCGGGGGGGGCCGGGAGATACGCAGTATTTT.

The rearrangement uses TRBV10-3 and TRBJ1-2; D unresolved. CDR1 is ENHRY, CDR2 SYGVKD, per germline. V lost 9 bases and J 5 bases, leaving 13 bases between the germline ends. The CDR3 covers 12 residues. The CDR3 loop reads CAISPRGYGYTF. In DNA, the CDR3 is TGTGCCATTTCACCCCGTGGGTATGGCTACACCTTC.

The chain employs TRBV19 and TRBJ2-3, with TRBD1 matching 12 bases. The CDR3 runs to 17 residues. Germline CDR1 reads LNHDA; CDR2 reads SQIVND (reference sequence). With V trimmed by 2 bases and J by 4 bases, 7 bases remained unmatched. The CDR3 spells CASSIPRDRGRADTQYF. CDR3 bases: TGTGCCAGTAGTATACCGCGGGACAGGGGGCGCGCAGATACGCAGTATTTT.

The V gene is TRBV2, the J gene TRBJ1-1; D not resolved. The CDR3 spans 12 residues. V was pared by 9 bases and J by 0 bases, with 8 bases between. Germline V gives CDR1 SNHLY, CDR2 FYNNEI. The CDR3 DNA follows: TGTGCCAGACAATACATGAACACTGAAGCTTTCTTT. Translation gives CARQYMNTEAFF.

A single count supports this clone. The chain has TRBV7-2 and TRBJ2-5, with unresolved D. Germline V lookup: CDR1 SGHTA, CDR2 FQGNSA. V shed 0 bases and J shed 1 base, with 9 bases lying between them. This CDR3 is built from 15 residues. The CDR3 DNA reads as TGTGCCAGCAGCTTAGCCCTGTCGAGCCAAGAGACCCAGTACTTC. Amino acids: CASSLALSSQETQYF.

This clone was detected only once. The chain links TRBV21-1 to TRBJ1-1; the table names TRBD1, a call not compared with the DNA. TRBV21-1 is described as a pseudogene. There are 16 residues in the CDR3. This CDR3 reads CAKTIQLGTANTEAFF. CDR3 nucleotide sequence: TGTGCCAAAACTATACAGCTCGGGACAGCGAACACTGAAGCTTTCTTT.

The V and J genes are TRBV6-6 and TRBJ1-1; tentatively, D is TRBD1 (5 bases). Germline V lookup: CDR1 MNHNY, CDR2 SVGAGI (reference sequence). This CDR3 contains 15 residues. V lost 2 bases, J lost 1 base, and 11 bases lay in between. The CDR3 region has the DNA TGTGCCAGCAGTTACGCTCCTCAGGGGAACACTGAAGCTTTCTTT. It translates to CASSYAPQGNTEAFF.

The chain uses TRBV11-2 and TRBJ2-3, with D perhaps being TRBD1 or TRBD2 (5 bases each). V dropped 5 bases and J dropped 0 bases, with 9 bases sitting between them. CDR1 and CDR2 from the germline V gene are SGHAT and FQNNGV. The CDR3 has 14 amino acids. CDR3 loop: CASSHRDSTDTQYF. DNA of the CDR3: TGTGCCAGCAGCCACCGGGACAGCACAGATACGCAGTATTTT.

The CDR3 loop reads CASSLATVGGYTF. CDR3 bases: TGTGCCAGCAGCTTAGCGACAGTGGGAGGCTACACCTTC. The chain carries TRBV11-2 and TRBJ1-2; the D gene is possibly TRBD1 (5 bases). CDR3 length equals 13 residues. Between the trimmed V and J ends, which lost 1 base and 8 bases, there was a span of 11 bases. Germline V CDR1 and CDR2: SGHAT, FQNNGV. Drawing the rest from reference TRBV11-2 and TRBJ1-2, the complete variable domain is EAGVAQSPRYKIIEKRQSVAFWCNPISGHATLYWYQQILGQGPKLLIQFQNNGVVDDSQLPKDRFSAERLKGVDSTLKIQPAKLEDSAVYLCASSLATVGGYTFGSGTRLTVV.

As for this clone: In the same sample, other DNA sequences code for this CDR3. This sequence joins TRBV20-1 and TRBJ1-1, with unresolved D. This CDR3 has 11 amino acids. Germline lookup yields CDR1 DFQATT and CDR2 SNEGSKA (reference sequence). V was trimmed by 1 base and J by 4 bases, leaving 4 bases between them. CDR3 nucleotides: TGCAGTGCTAGAGGCCCCACTGAAGCTTTCTTT. Amino acids: CSARGPTEAFF.

The chain has TRBV7-2 and TRBJ1-5; no firm D call. V was pared by 1 base and J by 3 bases, with 7 bases between. The germline gives CDR1 SGHTA, CDR2 FQGNSA. This CDR3 spans 14 amino acids. In DNA, the CDR3 is TGTGCCAGCAGCTTAGAAAGGCACAATCAGCCCCAGCATTTT. Its translation is CASSLERHNQPQHF.

Written as DNA, the CDR3 is TGTGCCAGCACCCCAGCCGGGGGCGGTGGCTACACCTTC. It translates to CASTPAGGGGYTF. The chain has TRBV7-2 and TRBJ1-2, with D perhaps matching TRBD1 (6 bases). CDR3 length: 13 residues. Germline-derived CDR1 and CDR2 are SGHTA and FQGNSA. V shed 7 bases and J shed 7 bases, with 16 bases lying between them.

V and J are TRBV11-3 and TRBJ2-2; 8 nucleotides align to TRBD2. The germline V gene encodes CDR1 SGHNT and CDR2 YENEEA. CDR3 length: 16 amino acids. The trim removed 5 bases at V and 5 bases at J, leaving 10 bases unmatched. The CDR3 DNA reads as TGTGCCAGCAGCCCCGGACTCGGGGGGGAAACCGGGGAGCTGTTTTTT. Residues: CASSPGLGGETGELFF.

The chain carries TRBV19 and TRBJ2-7; TRBD2 agrees at 12 bases. V shed 5 bases, J shed 2 bases, and the junction held 16 bases outside the gene matches. The CDR3 is 19 amino acids. Germline assignment: CDR1 LNHDA and CDR2 SQIVND (reference sequence). The CDR3 here is CASSYCHKTSGGCAYEQYF. The CDR3 DNA reads as TGTGCCAGTAGTTATTGTCACAAGACTAGCGGGGGTTGCGCCTACGAGCAGTACTTC. The full variable domain, rest sourced from reference TRBV19 and TRBJ2-7, is DGGITQSPKYLFRKEGQNVTLSCEQNLNHDAMYWYRQDPGQGLRLIYYSQIVNDFQKGDIAEGYSVSREKKESFPLTVTSAQKNPTAFYLCASSYCHKTSGGCAYEQYFGPGTRLTVT.

The chain uses TRBV19 and TRBJ2-5; D is ambiguous. The CDR3 is 15 residues long. CDR1 and CDR2 from the germline V gene are LNHDA and SQIVND (reference sequence). Trimming took 1 base from V and 1 from J, leaving 10 bases between them. CDR3 coding DNA: TGTGCCAGTAGTATAGGGGCCACCATCCAAGAGACCCAGTACTTC. Amino acids: CASSIGATIQETQYF.

The chain employs TRBV4-1 and TRBJ1-6; TRBD1 aligns across 10 bases. Germline assignment: CDR1 MGHRA and CDR2 YSYEKL. With 4 bases clipped from V and 7 bases from J, the junction kept 10 bases outside the gene matches. The CDR3 is 17 amino acids. This chain's CDR3 is CASSPRDRGSWNSPLHF. DNA for the CDR3: TGCGCCAGCAGCCCCCGGGACAGGGGTTCCTGGAATTCACCCCTCCACTTT.

CDR3 in amino acids: CASSLGGTSSYEQYF. As DNA, the CDR3 is TGCGCCAGCAGCTTGGGCGGGACGAGCTCCTACGAGCAGTACTTC. The chain links TRBV5-1 to TRBJ2-7; D possibly corresponds to TRBD2 (6 bases). The CDR3 is made up of 15 amino acids. The germline V gene has CDR1 SGHRS and CDR2 YFSETQ. The ends were cut back, 0 bases at V and 0 bases at J, with 10 bases in the middle.

The chain combines TRBV6-4 with TRBJ2-5; D may be TRBD1 (9 bases). In germline, CDR1 is MRHNA, CDR2 SNTAGT. This CDR3 is 15 amino acids long. V lost 5 bases, J lost 9 bases, and 22 bases lay in between. The CDR3 DNA sequence: TGTGCCAGCAGTTTAGCCGGGACAGGGCGGGGGGCCCAGTACTTC. Its translation: CASSLAGTGRGAQYF.

V is TRBV28 and J is TRBJ2-3, with D uncertain. CDR1 is MDHEN, CDR2 SYDVKM, per germline. CDR3 length equals 17 residues. Between the trimmed V and J ends, which lost 6 bases and 2 bases, there was a span of 21 bases. CDR3 nucleotide sequence: TGTGCCAGCAGCACCCCCTTCGGACGCACTAACACAGATACGCAGTATTTT. Protein product: CASSTPFGRTNTDTQYF.